The rows below give T cell receptor beta chains drawn from one sample of a study of radiotherapy plus CTLA-4 blockade in lung cancer. This table comes from immunoSEQ multiplex PCR, and its TCRdb copy is limited to in-frame clones, with some not included. The data contain 30,000 or so clones, over 60% of them singletons. The specimen comprised peripheral blood, sampled from a patient treated with radiotherapy plus ipilimumab. These TCRs come from a human donor with non-small cell lung cancer whose response to radiotherapy plus ipilimumab could not be evaluated. Both conserved end residues are part of each CDR3. A D gene is named only where the DNA matches it firmly. Size is stated for part of the rows, as once, few or many counts, or as a class when the clone is expanded.

TRBJ2-1 | NA | NA | TRBV6-6 | TGTGCCAGCAGATCACAGAGTATCCTTTACAATGAGCAGTTCTTC | CASRSQSILYNEQFF
TRBJ2-1 | NA | NA | TRBV18 | TGTGCCAGCTCACCGGGCAGACACAATGAGCAGTTCTTC | CASSPGRHNEQFF
TRBJ2-5 | NA | few | TRBV18 | TGTGCCAGCTCACCAAGTGCGGAGACCCAGTACTTC | CASSPSAETQYF
TRBJ2-7 | TRBD1 | NA | TRBV6-6 | TGTGCCAGCAGAGGACAGGGTAACTCCTACGAGCAGTACTTC | CASRGQGNSYEQYF
TRBJ1-1 | NA | NA | TRBV19 | TGTGCCAGTAGTGCTGGGAGACCGGGGGCTTTCTTT | CASSAGRPGAFF
TRBJ2-5 | TRBD1 | few | TRBV5-4 | TGTGCCAGCAGCCCGGACAGGGGGAGGGAGACCCAGTACTTC | CASSPDRGRETQYF
TRBJ2-7 | NA | NA | TRBV19 | TGTGCCAGTAGTATATCTGCTTCACGGTATCCCTCCTACGAGCAGTACTTC | CASSISASRYPSYEQYF
TRBJ2-5 | NA | NA | TRBV5-1 | TGCGCCAGCAGCTTGTTCAGTCGGGGAGGAGAGACCCAGTACTTC | CASSLFSRGGETQYF
TRBJ2-7 | NA | once | TRBV7-8 | TGTGCCAGCCGTTCCGCCGGAGCTATCTCGGGCGAGCAGTACTTC | CASRSAGAISGEQYF
TRBJ2-4 | NA | NA | TRBV5-4 | TGTGCCAGCAGCGCCGGAGGGGTGGCCAAAAACATTCAGTACTTC | CASSAGGVAKNIQYF
TRBJ1-4 | NA | NA | TRBV4-1 | TGCGCCAGCAGCCAAGGCTTGACCGGACAGTTAATTGAAAAACTGTTTTTT | CASSQGLTGQLIEKLFF
TRBJ1-4 | TRBD1 | NA | TRBV19 | TGTGCCAGCACCCGGGACAGGGGTGAAAAACTGTTTTTT | CASTRDRGEKLFF
TRBJ2-4 | NA | few | TRBV6-6 | TGTGCCAGCAGTTACTCCGAACGCGTTCAGTACTTC | CASSYSERVQYF
TRBJ1-1 | NA | once | TRBV6-5 | TGTGCCAGCAGTTATTGGGGCGCTGGCCGGAACACTGAAGCTTTCTTT | CASSYWGAGRNTEAFF
TRBJ2-1 | NA | NA | TRBV6-4 | TGTGCCAGCAGTTACAACAATGAGCAGTTCTTC | CASSYNNEQFF
TRBJ1-2 | NA | NA | TRBV5-1 | TGCGCCAGCAGCTTGAACGGGGATGGCTACACCTTC | CASSLNGDGYTF
TRBJ2-7 | TRBD2 | NA | TRBV6-5 | TGTGCCAGCAGCCCTACTAGCGGAAGCTCCTACGAGCAGTACTTC | CASSPTSGSSYEQYF
TRBJ2-1 | TRBD2 | NA | TRBV27 | TGTGCCAGCAGTTTTTTAGCTTTTAGCGGGGGAAACAATGAGCAGTTCTTC | CASSFLAFSGGNNEQFF
TRBJ2-3 | TRBD2 | NA | TRBV4-3 | TGCGCCAGCAGCCAAGTAACTAGCGGGAGCACAGATACGCAGTATTTT | CASSQVTSGSTDTQYF
TRBJ2-3 | TRBD2 | NA | TRBV5-1 | TGCGCCAGTGCGCTAGGGACTAGCGGTAGCACAGATACGCAGTATTTT | CASALGTSGSTDTQYF
TRBJ2-1 | NA | few | TRBV7-2 | TGTGCCAGCAGCTTAGAATTTTCCGTAGATGAGCAGTTCTTC | CASSLEFSVDEQFF
TRBJ1-4 | NA | NA | TRBV30 | TGTGCCTGGAATAGGGACTTTAGTTCCCCTAATGAAAAACTGTTTTTT | CAWNRDFSSPNEKLFF
TRBJ2-3 | NA | NA | TRBV4-3 | TGCGCCAGCAGCCAAGAAGGAGTCTCCCTCAAGGCAGATACGCAGTATTTT | CASSQEGVSLKADTQYF
TRBJ1-2 | NA | NA | TRBV14 | TGTGCCAGCAGCCAAGATTATCGGGGAATGGGTGGCTACGCCTTC | CASSQDYRGMGGYAF
TRBJ2-7 | NA | few | TRBV7-2 | TGTGCCAGCAGCCCGGGGGTGGGGGTGCAGTACTTC | CASSPGVGVQYF
TRBJ1-2 | TRBD1 | NA | TRBV4-3 | TGCGCCAGCAGCCAAGGCCGACAGGGGACCGTTTATGGCTACACCTTC | CASSQGRQGTVYGYTF
TRBJ2-3 | TRBD2 | few | TRBV7-2 | TGTGCCAGCAGCAAAACCGGGACTAGCGGGATGACTGGCACAGATACGCAGTATTTT | CASSKTGTSGMTGTDTQYF
TRBJ2-3 | TRBD2 | NA | TRBV9 | TGTGCCAGCAGCGTATCGGGAGGGCCCACCGATACGCAGTATTTT | CASSVSGGPTDTQYF
TRBJ2-3 | TRBD1 | NA | TRBV19 | TGTGCCAGTACCCTAGGTTACGGGACAGGGGCAGATACGCAGTATTTT | CASTLGYGTGADTQYF
TRBJ1-2 | NA | few | TRBV6-6 | TGTGCCAGCAGCAGGGTGTACAGCGAGTATGGCTACACCTTC | CASSRVYSEYGYTF
TRBJ2-2 | NA | once | TRBV19 | TGTGCCAGTAAGGGCGAATTTTATAGACAGGTTCGGGAGCTGTTTTTT | CASKGEFYRQVRELFF
TRBJ1-1 | NA | few | TRBV6-6 | TGTGCCAGCATTTCCTGGAACACTGAAGCTTTCTTT | CASISWNTEAFF
TRBJ2-1 | TRBD2 | NA | TRBV10-3 | TGTGCCATCAGGCCTCCGGGAGGGGGTCCCAATGAGCAGTTCTTC | CAIRPPGGGPNEQFF
TRBJ2-7 | NA | NA | TRBV6-5 | TGTGCCAGCAGGGGCATAGTCCGAGCCGGCGACGAGCAGTACTTC | CASRGIVRAGDEQYF
TRBJ2-3 | NA | NA | TRBV7-2 | TGTGCCAGCAGCTTAGAAGAGATTTACCTCGTTCAGTATTTT | CASSLEEIYLVQYF
TRBJ2-1 | NA | NA | TRBV7-8 | TGTGCCAGCAGCCTATTCCCGGGACTCTCCTACAATGAGCAGTTCTTC | CASSLFPGLSYNEQFF
TRBJ2-3 | TRBD2 | once | TRBV30 | TGTGCCTGGAGTGCGGGACTAGCGGGGAACACAGATACGCAGTATTTT | CAWSAGLAGNTDTQYF
TRBJ1-2 | TRBD1 | NA | TRBV19 | TGTGCCAGTAGTATTAAGACAGGGGCCCTCTACTATGGCTACACCTTC | CASSIKTGALYYGYTF
TRBJ2-3 | TRBD2 | few | TRBV28 | TGTGCCAGCAGTTTGGGACTAGCAAACACAGATACGCAGTATTTT | CASSLGLANTDTQYF
TRBJ1-2 | TRBD1 | NA | TRBV7-2 | TGTGCCAGCAGCTTAGGGTGGGACAGGGTCTATGGCTACACCTTC | CASSLGWDRVYGYTF
TRBJ2-7 | TRBD1 | NA | TRBV5-6 | TGTGCCAGCAGCTCGCGGGACAGGGGAGGCGAGCAGTACTTC | CASSSRDRGGEQYF
TRBJ2-5 | NA | NA | TRBV27 | TGTGCCAGCAGTTACGTGGGAGGAGGGCGGGAGACCCAGTACTTC | CASSYVGGGRETQYF
TRBJ2-3 | TRBD1 | NA | TRBV27 | TGTGCTGGCCGGTCAGGGGGTATAGATACGCAGTATTTT | CAGRSGGIDTQYF
TRBJ2-3 | TRBD2 | NA | TRBV7-9 | TGTGCCAGCAGATTCGCGGACCGGGAGGGGACGCAGTATTTT | CASRFADREGTQYF
TRBJ1-1 | NA | NA | TRBV27 | TGTGCCAGCAGAGGACAGTCTTTGAACACTGAAGCTTTCTTT | CASRGQSLNTEAFF
TRBJ1-2 | TRBD1 | NA | TRBV28 | TGTGCCAGCAGTCTAAACAGGGGGCTTGGCTACACCTTC | CASSLNRGLGYTF
TRBJ1-1 | TRBD1 | NA | TRBV7-2 | TGTGCCAGCAGCTCTATGCAGGGACAGGGAGCTTTCTTT | CASSSMQGQGAFF
TRBJ2-7 | TRBD1 | NA | TRBV10-3 | TGTGCCATCAGGGCAGCCCCGGACAGGGGAGACTACGAGCAGTACTTC | CAIRAAPDRGDYEQYF
TRBJ1-2 | NA | once | TRBV11-2 | TGTGCCAGCAGCTCCGGGAGCTCTGCAACTATCTATGGCTACACCTTC | CASSSGSSATIYGYTF